The 22 T cell receptor beta chains given below trace back to one sample, sequenced in a study of siplizumab effects on memory and regulatory T cells. Assay: immunoSEQ multiplex PCR; the TCRdb copy retains only in-frame clones and omits some. The data contain about 100,000 clones, 94% of them singletons. Sequencing used Tregs sorted from blood. These receptors all come from a human donor in good health.

The genes are TRBV4-1 and TRBJ1-2; TRBD1 matches 7 bases. The CDR3 consists of 15 residues. Trimming at V came to 0 bases and at J to 4 bases, leaving 5 bases not matched to a gene. Germline CDR1 is MGHRA and CDR2 is YSYEKL. CDR3 sequence (DNA): TGCGCCAGCAGCCAAGACGGGACAGTTATCTATGGCTACACCTTC. Translation: CASSQDGTVIYGYTF.

This rearrangement joins TRBV18 to TRBJ2-2; TRBD2 aligns across 9 bases. V lost 0 bases and J lost 2; bases outside the gene matches: 4. The CDR3 extends over 17 amino acids. Per the germline V gene, CDR1 is KGHSH and CDR2 is LQKENI. The DNA of the CDR3 is TGTGCCAGCTCACCACCCTTCCTAGCGGGAAACACCGGGGAGCTGTTTTTT. Translating gives CASSPPFLAGNTGELFF.

The V and J genes are TRBV7-3 and TRBJ1-1; TRBD1 might be the D (5 bases). Germline V gene data show CDR1 as SGHTA and CDR2 as FQGTGA. V shed 0 bases and J shed 5 bases, with 19 bases lying between them. The CDR3 is 17 amino acids. CDR3 DNA sequence: TGTGCCAGCAGCTTAACTGGGGGACCCATCCCAGGAACTGAAGCTTTCTTT. It specifies CASSLTGGPIPGTEAFF.

The chain employs TRBV10-1 and TRBJ1-2; D is unresolved. CDR3 length: 14 residues. Looked up from germline, CDR1 is WNHNN and CDR2 is SYGVQD (reference sequence). The V and J ends lost 6 bases and 3 bases respectively, with 14 bases between them. The CDR3 is CASSLLAGDYGYTF. In DNA, the CDR3 is TGCGCCAGCAGCCTCCTCGCTGGCGACTATGGCTACACCTTC.

The chain joins TRBV5-4 to TRBJ2-1; 7 bases line up with TRBD1. The J segment lost 6 bases and the V segment lost 3 bases, leaving 3 bases of the junction unmatched. CDR3 length equals 13 residues. Germline V gene lookup returns CDR1 SGHNT and CDR2 YYREEE (reference sequence). This chain's CDR3 is CASSSGQINEQFF. CDR3 nucleotides: TGTGCCAGCAGCTCGGGACAGATCAATGAGCAGTTCTTC.

The CDR3 DNA reads TGTGCCAGCATCCCAGCGGGAGGTTATGAGCAGTTCTTC. Protein: CASIPAGGYEQFF. The J gene is TRBJ2-1, the V gene TRBV5-5, with 9 bases aligning to TRBD2. Germline values: CDR1 SGHKS, CDR2 YYEKEE (reference sequence). V shed 6 bases and J 8 bases; nucleotides not matched to a gene: 6. The length of the CDR3 is 13 residues. Drawing the rest from reference TRBV5-5 and TRBJ2-1, the complete variable domain is DAGVTQSPTHLIKTRGQQVTLRCSPISGHKSVSWYQQVLGQGPQFIFQYYEKEERGRGNFPDRFSARQFPNYSSELNVNALLLGDSALYLCASIPAGGYEQFFGPGTRLTVL.

This clone was detected once. The rearrangement links TRBV4-1 to TRBJ2-1, with 7 positions matching TRBD2. Trimming at V came to 0 bases and at J to 4 bases, leaving 12 bases not matched to a gene. This CDR3 has 18 amino acids. Germline V lookup: CDR1 MGHRA, CDR2 YSYEKL. This CDR3 is CASSQERVAGELYNEQFF. The CDR3 nucleotides read TGCGCCAGCAGCCAAGAGAGGGTAGCGGGTGAACTGTACAATGAGCAGTTCTTC.

This clone appeared once. The rearrangement uses TRBV18 and TRBJ1-1; D gene uncertain. Germline-derived CDR1 and CDR2 are KGHSH and LQKENI. The CDR3 spans 13 residues. V lost 8 bases and J 2 bases, leaving 12 bases between the germline ends. For the CDR3, the DNA is TGTGCCAGCCAAACCAAGGACAACACTGAAGCTTTCTTT. The encoded protein is CASQTKDNTEAFF.

V gene TRBV7-9 combines with J gene TRBJ1-2, with D perhaps TRBD1 (5 bases). The CDR3 is 14 residues long. V was pared by 6 bases and J by 4 bases, with 15 bases between. Germline V lookup: CDR1 SEHNR, CDR2 FQNEAQ (reference sequence). The CDR3 DNA follows: TGTGCCAGCAGTTACGGGGGTGGTTTCTATGGCTACACCTTC. Translating gives CASSYGGGFYGYTF.

In its sample, this clone was seen once. The chain is built from TRBV27 and TRBJ2-1; D not certain. V dropped 3 bases and J dropped 3 bases, with 12 bases sitting between them. CDR1 and CDR2 from the germline V gene are MNHEY and SMNVEV (reference sequence). CDR3 length: 15 residues. The CDR3 nucleotides are TGTGCCAGCAGTTTTGTTGCACGGCACTACAATGAGCAGTTCTTC. This sequence encodes CASSFVARHYNEQFF.

The CDR3 DNA follows: TGTGCCAGCAGCCCCTTGGACTGGGGGGATGAGCAGTTCTTC. As protein: CASSPLDWGDEQFF. This sequence joins TRBV11-1 and TRBJ2-1; perhaps TRBD2 as D (6 bases). With 5 bases removed from V and 8 bases from J, the gap between germline ends came to 16 bases. The germline CDR1 and CDR2 sequences are SGHAT and FQDESV (reference sequence). The CDR3 is made up of 14 amino acids.

This clone showed up just once. The chain employs TRBV6-1 and TRBJ2-3; a possible D gene is TRBD1 (5 bases). CDR3 size: 14 residues. V dropped 3 bases and J dropped 1 base, with 8 bases sitting between them. The V gene's germline CDR1 is MNHNS and CDR2 SASEGT. The CDR3: CASSDSTGTDTQYF. Written as DNA, the CDR3 is TGTGCCAGCAGTGACTCGACAGGCACAGATACGCAGTATTTT.

The chain recombines TRBV30 with TRBJ2-2; 11 bases agree with TRBD2. Germline trimming cut 0 bases from V and 10 bases from J; bases unmatched to any gene: 4. CDR1 is GTSNPN, CDR2 SVGIG, per germline (reference sequence). The CDR3 loop spans 14 amino acids. In nucleotides, the CDR3 is TGTGCCTGGAGTGTGGGACTAGCGGAGGTGGAGCTGTTTTTT. It codes for CAWSVGLAEVELFF.

The chain carries TRBV11-2 and TRBJ1-2; D might be TRBD1 (5 bases). Trimming cost V 5 bases and J 4 bases, with 14 bases left between them. CDR1 SGHAT and CDR2 FQNNGV come from the germline V gene. The CDR3 contains 14 residues. The DNA for the CDR3 is TGTGCCAGCAGCCCCCCTCCGGGGGTCTATGGCTACACCTTC. Translated: CASSPPPGVYGYTF.

J is TRBJ2-7 and V is TRBV19; 7 positions match TRBD2. The junction had 15 bases not matched to a gene; V was cut back by 1 base and J by 6 bases. The germline V gene has CDR1 LNHDA and CDR2 SQIVND (reference sequence). The CDR3 consists of 17 residues. For the CDR3, the DNA is TGTGCCAGTAGTATAGGCGGACTAGTTTCTGGTACGGGCGAGCAGTACTTC. This gives the protein CASSIGGLVSGTGEQYF.

Remarks on this clone: A junction end diverges from the germline sequence, so it may reflect a read error. The same CDR3 arises from other DNA sequences in this sample as well. The chain links TRBV29-1 to TRBJ1-1; the D is unclear. The CDR3 is 11 residues long. Germline CDR1 SQVTM, CDR2 ANQGSEA. In DNA, the CDR3 is TGTAGCGTCCACGGTCTAACTGGAGCTTTCTTT. This gives the protein CSVHGLTGAFF.

The chain links TRBV7-2 to TRBJ1-5, with 11 positions matching TRBD1. This CDR3 spans 15 amino acids. Trimming removed 3 bases from V and 10 bases from J; junction bases left unmatched: 8. CDR1 is SGHTA, CDR2 FQGNSA, per germline. The CDR3 DNA reads as TGTGCCAGCAGCTTTTGGGACAGGGGGTTTTATCCCCAGCATTTT. This sequence encodes CASSFWDRGFYPQHF. Full variable domain (missing parts from reference TRBV7-2 and TRBJ1-5): GAGVSQSPSNKVTEKGKDVELRCDPISGHTALYWYRQSLGQGLEFLIYFQGNSAPDKSGLPSDRFSAERTGGSVSTLTIQRTQQEDSAVYLCASSFWDRGFYPQHFGDGTRLSIL.

The gene calls are TRBV20-1 and TRBJ2-1, with D uncertain. The CDR3 is 11 amino acids. Germline V CDR1 and CDR2: DFQATT, SNEGSKA (reference sequence). Deletions cut 3 bases from V and 4 bases from J, with 4 bases between. The CDR3 nucleotides are TGCAGTGCTAGCCTTTACAATGAGCAGTTCTTC. Its translation: CSASLYNEQFF.

V is TRBV7-2 and J is TRBJ2-1; TRBD2 agrees at 9 bases. CDR3 size: 18 residues. Germline V gene lookup returns CDR1 SGHTA and CDR2 FQGNSA. V shed 1 base and J 12 bases; nucleotides not matched to a gene: 19. CDR3 in amino acids: CASSLEPGAGGPSSWQFF. DNA of the CDR3: TGTGCCAGCAGCTTAGAGCCGGGTGCGGGAGGGCCGTCTTCGTGGCAGTTCTTC.

This chain joins TRBV25-1 and TRBJ1-2; TRBD1 aligns across 7 bases. J gave up 4 bases and V 3 bases, and 11 bases lay outside the gene matches. CDR3 length: 16 amino acids. Germline-derived CDR1 and CDR2 are MGHDK and SYGVNS. The CDR3 is CASSDGQEPLIYGYTF. The CDR3 DNA reads TGTGCCAGCAGTGACGGACAGGAGCCTCTCATCTATGGCTACACCTTC.

The chain carries TRBV30 and TRBJ2-7, with 12 bases lining up with TRBD1. The CDR3 has 17 residues. The V gene's germline CDR1 is GTSNPN and CDR2 SVGIG (reference sequence). Losses at the gene ends were 2 bases for V and 2 bases for J; bases not matched to a gene: 10. In DNA form, the CDR3 reads TGTGCCTGGAGTCCCGGGACAGGGGGCAGGGGAACCTACGAGCAGTACTTC. This gives the protein CAWSPGTGGRGTYEQYF. Filled out from reference TRBV30 and TRBJ2-7, the complete variable domain reads SQTIHQWPATLVQPVGSPLSLECTVEGTSNPNLYWYRQAAGRGLQLLFYSVGIGQISSEVPQNLSASRPQDRQFILSSKKLLLSDSGFYLCAWSPGTGGRGTYEQYFGPGTRLTVT.

This chain connects TRBV5-1 to TRBJ2-5, with 9 bases identical to TRBD2. Near its end, the DNA agrees better with TRBJ2-7, so the J call may be wrong. CDR1 is SGHRS and CDR2 is YFSETQ in the germline V gene. CDR3 size: 14 residues. The CDR3, as DNA: TGCGCCAGCAGAACGGTAGCGGGAGCACCCGAGCAGTACTTC. Its translation is CASRTVAGAPEQYF.